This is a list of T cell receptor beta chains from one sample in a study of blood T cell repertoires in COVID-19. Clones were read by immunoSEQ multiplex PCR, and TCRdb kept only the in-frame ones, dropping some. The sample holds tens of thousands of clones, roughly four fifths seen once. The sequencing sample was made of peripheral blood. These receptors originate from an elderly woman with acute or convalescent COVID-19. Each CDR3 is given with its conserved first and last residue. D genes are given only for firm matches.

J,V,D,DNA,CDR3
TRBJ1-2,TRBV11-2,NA,TGTGCCAGCAGCTTAGGGGGTTCATGGGAGAACCACTATGGCTACACCTTC,CASSLGGSWENHYGYTF
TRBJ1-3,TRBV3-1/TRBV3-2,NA,TGTGCCAGCAGCCTTAGGGGGAGCGGAAACACCATATATTTT,CASSLRGSGNTIYF
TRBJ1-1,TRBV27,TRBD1,TGTGCCAGCAGGGACAGGGTAGGGACTGAAGCTTTCTTT,CASRDRVGTEAFF
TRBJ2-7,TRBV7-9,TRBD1,TGTGCCAGCAACCCGTACGGGACAGGGAACTACGAGCAGTACTTC,CASNPYGTGNYEQYF
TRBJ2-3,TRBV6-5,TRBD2,TGTGCCAGCAGGGATTCGGGGGGACCAGATACGCAGTATTTT,CASRDSGGPDTQYF
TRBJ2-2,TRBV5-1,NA,TGCGCCAGCAGCCAAGTACAGGGTGGCACCGGGGAGCTGTTTTTT,CASSQVQGGTGELFF
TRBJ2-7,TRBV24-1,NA,TGTGCCACCAGTGATTCAGGGGCCTACGAGCAGTACTTC,CATSDSGAYEQYF
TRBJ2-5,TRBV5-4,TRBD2,TGTGCCAGCAGCTTGGCGGCTAGCGGACTCTCGGTGGCCCAGTACTTC,CASSLAASGLSVAQYF
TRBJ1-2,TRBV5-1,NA,TGCGCCAGCAGCTCCTTCGGGGGAGCTAACTATGGCTACACCTTC,CASSSFGGANYGYTF
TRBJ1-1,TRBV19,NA,TGTGCCAGTAAGGAGAGTTCAATTATGAACACTGAAGCTTTCTTT,CASKESSIMNTEAFF
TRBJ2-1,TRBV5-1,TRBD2,TGCGCCAGCAGCCCGGGCGGTCTAGCGGGACCCAATGAGCAGTTCTTC,CASSPGGLAGPNEQFF
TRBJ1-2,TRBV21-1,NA,TGTGCCAGCAACCCTGGGGGGACAGGGCTTAACTATGGCTACACCTTC,CASNPGGTGLNYGYTF
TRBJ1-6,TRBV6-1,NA,TGTGCCAGCAGTGATTCGGCGGGGGGGAGCTCCTATAATTCACCCCTCCACTTT,CASSDSAGGSSYNSPLHF